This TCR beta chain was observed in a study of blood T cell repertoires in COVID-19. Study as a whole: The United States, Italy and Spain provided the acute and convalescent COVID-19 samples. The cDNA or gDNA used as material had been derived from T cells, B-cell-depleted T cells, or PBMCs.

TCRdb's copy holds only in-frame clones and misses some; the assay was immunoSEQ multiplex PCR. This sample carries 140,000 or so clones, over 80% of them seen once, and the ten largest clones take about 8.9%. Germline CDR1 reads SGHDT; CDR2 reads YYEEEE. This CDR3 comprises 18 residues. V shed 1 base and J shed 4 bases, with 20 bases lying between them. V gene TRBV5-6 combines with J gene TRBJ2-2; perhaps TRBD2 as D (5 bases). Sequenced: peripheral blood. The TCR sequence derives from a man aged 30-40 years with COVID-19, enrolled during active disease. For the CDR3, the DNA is TGTGCCAGCAGCTTGAGTAGAGGGTACGGTTTTGGCACCGGGGAGCTGTTTTTT. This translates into CASSLSRGYGFGTGELFF.